Presented here are 30 T cell receptor beta chains from one specimen sequenced in a study of T cell changes during pregnancy in multiple sclerosis. TCRdb's copy holds only in-frame clones and misses some; the assay was immunoSEQ multiplex PCR. The repertoire holds 65,000 to 90,000 clones, roughly 89% seen once, with roughly 1.9% in the top ten. The sample here was peripheral blood, taken in the second trimester of pregnancy. These receptors all come from a female donor with multiple sclerosis, enrolled in a pregnancy study.

V gene TRBV7-9 combines with J gene TRBJ2-5; D is uncertain. V lost 3 bases and J lost 3, with 14 bases in between. Germline V gene data show CDR1 as SEHNR and CDR2 as FQNEAQ (reference sequence). The length of the CDR3 is 15 residues. Written as DNA, the CDR3 is TGTGCCAGCAGCTTTTCGCTACAGCCTGAAGAGACCCAGTACTTC. Translation gives CASSFSLQPEETQYF.

V gene TRBV7-9 combines with J gene TRBJ1-2; D possibly corresponds to TRBD1 (6 bases). CDR1 is SEHNR, CDR2 FQNEAQ, per germline (reference sequence). The CDR3 is made up of 16 amino acids. The germline V and J ends were trimmed by 5 bases and 2 bases, with 18 bases remaining between them. The CDR3 nucleotides read TGTGCCAGCAGCAGTTTACAGGGTGGCTCCAACTATGGCTACACCTTC. It codes for CASSSLQGGSNYGYTF.

The gene calls are TRBV9 and TRBJ2-3, with 8 nucleotides matching TRBD1. This CDR3 comprises 17 residues. Unmatched junction bases numbered 6, after V lost 0 bases and J lost 0 bases. Germline-derived CDR1 and CDR2 are SGDLS and YYNGEE. The DNA for the CDR3 is TGTGCCAGCAGCGTAGGAACAGGGGGGACTAGCACAGATACGCAGTATTTT. It specifies CASSVGTGGTSTDTQYF. Drawing the rest from reference TRBV9 and TRBJ2-3, the complete variable domain is DSGVTQTPKHLITATGQRVTLRCSPRSGDLSVYWYQQSLDQGLQFLIQYYNGEERAKGNILERFSAQQFPDLHSELNLSSLELGDSALYFCASSVGTGGTSTDTQYFGPGTRLTVL.

The table lists this clone with a count of one. The genes are TRBV6-5 and TRBJ2-2; TRBD2 is a possible D gene (6 bases). This CDR3 has 14 amino acids. With 6 bases removed from V and 4 bases from J, the gap between germline ends came to 12 bases. Germline assignment: CDR1 MNHEY and CDR2 SVGAGI. CDR3 nucleotide sequence: TGTGCCAGCAGCACAACCGGGGGCACCGGGGAGCTGTTTTTT. Protein: CASSTTGGTGELFF.

The J gene is TRBJ2-2, the V gene TRBV6-1; 7 bases align to TRBD2. Germline V gives CDR1 MNHNS, CDR2 SASEGT. CDR3 size: 16 residues. Trimming cost V 4 bases and J 6 bases; bases outside gene matches: 11. The CDR3 region has the DNA TGTGCCAGCAGTGCACGAAAAGGGACTACCGCCGGGGAGCTGTTTTTT. Translating it yields CASSARKGTTAGELFF.

This sequence joins TRBV9 and TRBJ1-1; D unclear. V was trimmed by 4 bases and J by 3 bases, leaving 16 bases between them. CDR1 is SGDLS and CDR2 is YYNGEE in the germline V gene. The CDR3 runs 15 residues. CDR3 sequence reads: CASSPHLRRDTEAFF. In DNA form, the CDR3 reads TGTGCCAGCAGCCCCCACCTCAGGAGGGACACTGAAGCTTTCTTT.

The rearrangement joins TRBV27 to TRBJ1-2; 10 bases are shared with TRBD1. With 3 bases clipped from V and 5 bases from J, the junction kept 6 bases outside the gene matches. Germline V CDR1 and CDR2: MNHEY, SMNVEV (reference sequence). This CDR3 contains 15 residues. As DNA, the CDR3 is TGTGCCAGCAGTTTCCGGGACAGGGGTGTTTATGGCTACACCTTC. Protein product: CASSFRDRGVYGYTF.

This clone is a singleton in its sample. This CDR3 is CASSKRQRSSYNEQFF. The CDR3 DNA follows: TGTGCCAGCAGTAAACGACAGAGAAGCTCCTACAATGAGCAGTTCTTC. The rearrangement links TRBV6-7 to TRBJ2-1; the D gene is possibly TRBD1 (5 bases). TRBV6-7 is an open reading frame whose function is uncertain. CDR3 length: 16 amino acids. The germline V and J ends were trimmed by 5 bases and 0 bases, with 14 bases remaining between them.

The J gene is TRBJ1-1, the V gene TRBV7-9, with D uncertain. Germline V gives CDR1 SEHNR, CDR2 FQNEAQ (reference sequence). V lost 5 bases to trimming and J lost 0 bases, with 13 bases between them. The CDR3 sequence is 15 residues long. The CDR3 protein is CASSRPRQLNTEAFF. The CDR3 nucleotides are TGTGCCAGCAGCCGCCCGAGGCAGCTGAACACTGAAGCTTTCTTT.

The rearrangement links TRBV9 to TRBJ2-1; tentatively, D is TRBD1 (5 bases). V lost 3 bases to trimming and J lost 4 bases, with 17 bases between them. The CDR3 has 16 residues. Germline V CDR1 and CDR2: SGDLS, YYNGEE. CDR3 bases: TGTGCCAGCAGCGACGGAAGGGGCCACACTTACAATGAGCAGTTCTTC. It translates to CASSDGRGHTYNEQFF. The complete variable domain, with remaining parts taken from reference TRBV9 and TRBJ2-1, reads DSGVTQTPKHLITATGQRVTLRCSPRSGDLSVYWYQQSLDQGLQFLIQYYNGEERAKGNILERFSAQQFPDLHSELNLSSLELGDSALYFCASSDGRGHTYNEQFFGPGTRLTVL.

The genes are TRBV28 and TRBJ2-2; TRBD1 agrees at 8 bases. V trimming: 8 bases; J trimming: 5 bases; junction bases outside the gene matches: 10. This CDR3 has 15 amino acids. Germline V gene lookup returns CDR1 MDHEN and CDR2 SYDVKM. In DNA form, the CDR3 reads TGTGCCAGCGCCTTTGTGAACAGGGGGACCGGGGAGCTGTTTTTT. Translated, it gives CASAFVNRGTGELFF.

The chain carries TRBV28 and TRBJ2-7, with 8 nucleotides matching TRBD1. The CDR3 extends over 13 amino acids. V gave up 0 bases and J gave up 6 bases; unmatched junction bases: 1. CDR1 and CDR2 from the germline V gene are MDHEN and SYDVKM. The CDR3 reads CASSLWTGVEQYF. The CDR3 DNA is TGTGCCAGCAGTTTATGGACAGGGGTCGAGCAGTACTTC.

The rearrangement links TRBV2 to TRBJ1-6; tentatively, D is TRBD1 (6 bases). This CDR3 has 15 residues. Germline V lookup: CDR1 SNHLY, CDR2 FYNNEI. V was trimmed by 4 bases and J by 9 bases, leaving 16 bases between them. CDR3 sequence reads: CASSGPTGRGSPLHF. For the CDR3, the DNA is TGTGCCAGCAGTGGCCCGACAGGAAGAGGTTCACCCCTCCACTTT.

This rearrangement joins TRBV29-1 to TRBJ2-7, with D maybe TRBD2 (5 bases). V dropped 5 bases and J dropped 3 bases, with 8 bases sitting between them. The CDR3 is 11 amino acids. The germline CDR1 and CDR2 sequences are SQVTM and ANQGSEA. Here the CDR3 reads CSVSEGYEQYF. CDR3 DNA: TGCAGCGTTAGTGAGGGCTACGAGCAGTACTTC.

The J gene is TRBJ2-2, the V gene TRBV4-2; tentative D call: TRBD1 (5 bases). V was pared by 5 bases and J by 2 bases, with 18 bases between. The CDR3 has 17 amino acids. Germline V CDR1 and CDR2: LGHNA, YNFKEQ. This CDR3 is CASSERKGRTNTGELFF. The CDR3 nucleotides read TGTGCCAGCAGCGAGAGAAAAGGGCGGACAAACACCGGGGAGCTGTTTTTT.

The gene calls are TRBV6-4 and TRBJ2-1; 7 bases align to TRBD2. The V gene end was trimmed by 2 bases and the J gene end by 5 bases; junction bases not matched to a gene: 6. The CDR3 covers 15 residues. From germline, CDR1 is MRHNA and CDR2 SNTAGT. The DNA for the CDR3 is TGTGCCAGCAGTGACGGGAGGGCCTCAGACAATGAGCAGTTCTTC. As protein: CASSDGRASDNEQFF.

This clone was recorded once. J is TRBJ1-1 and V is TRBV6-5; 7 bases fit TRBD1. This CDR3 is built from 15 residues. The junction had 4 bases not matched to a gene; V was cut back by 2 bases and J by 1 base. The germline V gene has CDR1 MNHEY and CDR2 SVGAGI. The CDR3 reads CASSYGTVGNTEAFF. The CDR3 DNA sequence: TGTGCCAGCAGTTACGGGACAGTTGGGAACACTGAAGCTTTCTTT.

CDR3 protein: CASTPSQGATEAFF. The CDR3 region has the DNA TGTGCCAGCACCCCAAGTCAGGGGGCCACTGAAGCTTTCTTT. The chain carries TRBV6-1 and TRBJ1-1; 8 bases are a match to TRBD1. Unmatched junction bases numbered 8, after V lost 7 bases and J lost 4 bases. Germline CDR1 MNHNS, CDR2 SASEGT. The CDR3 length is 14 residues.

This rearrangement joins TRBV19 to TRBJ1-1; D is unresolved. V lost 1 base and J lost 0, with 15 bases in between. Germline V gene data show CDR1 as LNHDA and CDR2 as SQIVND (reference sequence). The CDR3 covers 17 residues. The CDR3 here is CASSIGGGSSMNTEAFF. CDR3 DNA: TGTGCCAGTAGTATAGGGGGAGGGTCCTCGATGAACACTGAAGCTTTCTTT.

This clone was observed once. The chain uses TRBV5-1 and TRBJ2-1; unclear D gene. The germline V gene has CDR1 SGHRS and CDR2 YFSETQ. Deletions cut 0 bases from V and 0 bases from J, with 7 bases between. The CDR3 consists of 15 residues. The CDR3 sequence: CASSLGSVSYNEQFF. The CDR3 DNA sequence: TGCGCCAGCAGCTTGGGGTCAGTCTCCTACAATGAGCAGTTCTTC.

J is TRBJ2-5 and V is TRBV28; the match to TRBD1 covers 8 bases. The CDR3 length is 14 residues. V lost 8 bases, J lost 3 bases, and 8 bases stayed unmatched. Germline CDR1 MDHEN, CDR2 SYDVKM. Written as DNA, the CDR3 is TGTGCCAGCGGGGTATGGACAGGGAAAGAGACCCAGTACTTC. Translation: CASGVWTGKETQYF.

The rearrangement uses TRBV4-3 and TRBJ1-2; TRBD1 agrees at 7 bases. J gave up 8 bases and V 0 bases, and 6 bases lay outside the gene matches. Germline values: CDR1 LGHNA, CDR2 YSLEER. This CDR3 is built from 14 residues. Here the CDR3 reads CASSQDRETGGYTF. The CDR3 DNA reads as TGCGCCAGCAGCCAAGATCGGGAGACAGGGGGCTACACCTTC.

This clone appeared a few times. The chain is built from TRBV19 and TRBJ2-2, with 8 bases identical to TRBD1. CDR1 and CDR2 (germline): LNHDA, SQIVND (reference sequence). The V gene end was trimmed by 3 bases and the J gene end by 0 bases; junction bases not matched to a gene: 3. This CDR3 has 16 amino acids. CDR3: CASSIDRGSNTGELFF. CDR3 nucleotides: TGTGCCAGTAGTATCGACAGGGGTTCGAACACCGGGGAGCTGTTTTTT. Full variable domain (rest looked up from reference TRBV19 and TRBJ2-2): DGGITQSPKYLFRKEGQNVTLSCEQNLNHDAMYWYRQDPGQGLRLIYYSQIVNDFQKGDIAEGYSVSREKKESFPLTVTSAQKNPTAFYLCASSIDRGSNTGELFFGEGSRLTVL.

The genes are TRBV2 and TRBJ2-5; D possibly corresponds to TRBD1 (6 bases). Germline V gene sequence: CDR1 SNHLY, CDR2 FYNNEI. V shed 3 bases and J shed 5 bases, with 16 bases lying between them. The CDR3 runs to 15 residues. The CDR3 is CASSDRGTRPETQYF. As DNA, the CDR3 is TGTGCCAGCAGTGATCGAGGGACACGACCGGAGACCCAGTACTTC.

The V gene is TRBV2, the J gene TRBJ2-5, with 12 bases identical to TRBD2. V lost 3 bases and J lost 2; bases outside the gene matches: 4. The CDR3 consists of 16 residues. Germline CDR1 reads SNHLY; CDR2 reads FYNNEI. The CDR3: CASSDWTSGEQETQYF. The CDR3 bases are TGTGCCAGCAGTGATTGGACTAGCGGGGAACAAGAGACCCAGTACTTC.

The chain carries TRBV6-5 and TRBJ1-2; weak D call: TRBD1 (5 bases). CDR1 and CDR2 from the germline V gene are MNHEY and SVGAGI. The CDR3 runs to 14 residues. Trimming shortened V by 6 bases and J by 2 bases, and 13 bases separated the two germline ends. CDR3 in amino acids: CASRPPQGNYGYTF. In nucleotides, the CDR3 is TGTGCCAGCAGACCTCCCCAGGGAAACTATGGCTACACCTTC.

The chain recombines TRBV7-9 with TRBJ2-1, with TRBD1 as a possible D gene (5 bases). The CDR3 spans 15 residues. The V end was cut by 2 bases, the J end by 6 bases, with 14 bases between. Germline CDR1 and CDR2: SEHNR and FQNEAQ (reference sequence). CDR3 residues: CASSLSGPVVNEQFF. The CDR3 DNA follows: TGTGCCAGCAGCTTATCAGGGCCGGTCGTCAATGAGCAGTTCTTC.

This chain links TRBV6-5 with TRBJ2-5; maybe TRBD1 (5 bases). Deletions cut 0 bases from V and 2 bases from J, with 10 bases between. Germline CDR1 and CDR2: MNHEY and SVGAGI. The CDR3 is 15 residues long. The chain's CDR3 is CASSYSRRDQETQYF. The CDR3 nucleotides are TGTGCCAGCAGTTACTCGCGCAGGGATCAAGAGACCCAGTACTTC.

This chain links TRBV27 with TRBJ1-2; TRBD1 aligns across 7 bases. The V gene's germline CDR1 is MNHEY and CDR2 SMNVEV (reference sequence). This CDR3 comprises 14 residues. The ends lost 5 bases at V and 4 bases at J; junction bases unmatched: 7. CDR3 nucleotides: TGTGCCAGCAGTCCACTTACAGGGGTCTATGGCTACACCTTC. This sequence encodes CASSPLTGVYGYTF.

The V gene is TRBV19, the J gene TRBJ1-4, with 10 bases that match TRBD1. Per the germline V gene, CDR1 is LNHDA and CDR2 is SQIVND (reference sequence). V lost 5 bases, J lost 8 bases, and 8 bases stayed unmatched. This CDR3 is built from 15 residues. DNA of the CDR3: TGTGCCAGTAGTCCTCGACAGGGGGCAGGGGAAAAACTGTTTTTT. This codes for CASSPRQGAGEKLFF.